This TCR beta chain derives from a study of blood T cell repertoires in COVID-19 (TCRdb year 2020). Regarding the study in general: Samples from collaborators originated in the United States, Italy and Spain and spanned both the acute and convalescent phases of COVID-19. The material from the prospective study consisted of cDNA or gDNA derived from T cells, B-cell-depleted T cells, or PBMCs. Sample metadata almost always included a de-identified subject ID, COVID-19 status, age in years and sex. Deeply sampled blood TCRbeta repertoires from subjects exposed to, actively infected with, or recovered from COVID-19 were included in the dataset. The samples were drawn from the first 160 participants of the ongoing ImmuneRACE study and from more than 1,000 subjects provided by 6 global collaborators. HLA class I and class II types, where available, came from metadata supplied by the sample provider rather than from assay-based typing. The repertoires were released in a freely available public database intended as a resource for research on the immune response to SARS-CoV-2.

Points the paper makes about the study in general: The quantity of clinical and demographic metadata differed by source and by participant and was supplied without curation.

For this clone: It lacks a known antigen. No base quality values were provided; no much bigger clone lies one nucleotide off.

The CDR3 covers 16 residues, taking in both the cysteine and the phenylalanine. The read is trimmed to its CDR3 DNA, 48 bases read in frame from base 1. Via the germline V gene (reference sequence), CDR1 is LGHDT and CDR2 YNNKEL. The V end loses 4 bases and the J end loses 1 base, and a stretch of 16 bases separates them. Collaborating institutions collected whole blood in K2EDTA tubes following their own protocols. For TCRbeta analysis, collaborators shipped samples in one of three forms: frozen whole blood, isolated PBMCs, or DNA extracted from either of those sample types. TCRbeta CDR3 regions were amplified from genomic DNA by means of the immunoSEQ Assay, a bias-controlled multiplex PCR. The source study handled its data this way. Nucleated cell counts per sample were estimated from amplification of reference gene primers within the assay. To quantify the absolute abundance of each unique TCRbeta CDR3 rearrangement, sequence reads were collapsed and filtered. For each sample, productive Simpson clonality was calculated as the square root of Simpson's diversity index over productive rearrangements. Drawn from immuneACCESS, this table holds only the in-frame rearrangements with V and J called that TCRdb kept. Clones are partly lost; checked studies trace under half to an unresolved V gene and leave the rest unexplained. The D gene and trimming were derived from the DNA, and the V and J assignments and clone size from that table. The sample includes about 210,000 clones, with about 91% observed a single time. The ten largest account for approximately 1.2% of the sample.

Recombination joined TRBV3-1 (or the pseudogene TRBV3-2) with TRBJ1-2, with TRBD1 as a weak D call on 5 bases. The source is a man aged 30 to 45 with acute or convalescent COVID-19. The sequenced sample consisted of peripheral blood. This receptor carries the CDR3 CASSPRGQGNNYGYTF. Read as DNA, the sequence is TGTGCCAGCAGCCCGCGTGGGCAGGGTAATAACTATGGCTACACCTTC.